The source of this TCR beta chain is a study of blood T cell repertoires in COVID-19 (dated by TCRdb to 2018 to 2021). Notes on the research overall: Collaborator samples came from the United States, Italy and Spain and covered acute and convalescent phases of COVID-19. The prospective study material was composed of cDNA or gDNA derived from T cells, B-cell-depleted T cells, or PBMCs. Deeply sampled blood TCRbeta repertoires from subjects exposed to, actively infected with, or recovered from COVID-19 were included in the dataset. A freely available public database, intended as a resource for researchers studying the immune response to SARS-CoV-2, is where the repertoires were released. Samples were obtained from the ongoing ImmuneRACE study (first 160 participants) and from 950 to 1,500 subjects provided by 6 global collaborators. Sample metadata almost always included a de-identified subject ID, COVID-19 status, age in years and sex. Where available, HLA class I and class II types were obtained from metadata supplied by the sample provider rather than from assay-based typing.

What the research found in general, with its limitations: How much clinical and demographic metadata was included differed by source and by participant, and the metadata was provided uncurated.

Collaborating institutions collected whole blood in K2EDTA tubes following their own protocols. For TCRbeta analysis, collaborators shipped samples in one of three forms: frozen whole blood, isolated PBMCs, or DNA extracted from either of those sample types. TCRbeta CDR3 regions were amplified from genomic DNA by means of the immunoSEQ Assay, a bias-controlled multiplex PCR. The authors processed their data as follows. Nucleated cell counts per sample were estimated from amplification of reference gene primers within the assay. Sequence reads were collapsed and filtered to measure the absolute abundance of every unique TCRbeta CDR3 rearrangement. For each sample, productive Simpson clonality was calculated as the square root of Simpson's diversity index across productive rearrangements. TCRdb retrieved this table from immuneACCESS and kept in-frame rearrangements only. Not all clones are present; in checked studies, unresolved V genes account for under half, and no reason is known for the remainder. For V, J and clone size, that table is used; D and trimming come from the DNA. The table for this sample lists tens of thousands of clones; around 83% of them were counted only once. Jointly, the top ten make up less than 25% of the sample.

Comment on this clone: Its antigen target is currently unknown. The record has no base qualities; no much larger clone is one base away.

The germline V gene sets CDR1 to MNHNS and CDR2 to SASEGT. The V and J ends are trimmed by 4 bases and 5 bases, leaving 20 bases between them. The CDR3 holds 16 amino acids from the cysteine to the phenylalanine. The only DNA kept is the CDR3, 48 bases in frame from the first base. This clonotype was sampled from a human donor with acute or convalescent COVID-19. The donor label of this sample is uncertain. Sequencing input: peripheral blood. Rearrangement joined TRBV6-1 to TRBJ1-1; a tentative D call is TRBD1 (6 bases match). Here is the DNA: TGTGCCAGCAGTGGGATCGGACAGCTCGTTGCTACTGAAGCTTTCTTT. It translates as CASSGIGQLVATEAFF.